Included here is one TCR beta chain sequence, with context. The sample belongs to a study of blood T cell repertoires in COVID-19. Overall study context: Acute and convalescent COVID-19 specimens originated in the United States, Italy and Spain.

Some clones are missing from TCRdb's copy, which holds only in-frame ones; the method was immunoSEQ multiplex PCR. The table includes 400,000 to 450,000 clones, 80% to 90% detected once. Individuals aged about 18 to 89 years were recruited from 24 US areas. The recovered donors of Cohort 3 showed two negative PCRs, clearance, or symptom resolution. This CDR3 is 19 amino acids long. V shed 1 base and J 7 bases; nucleotides not matched to a gene: 17. CDR1 and CDR2 (germline): SGHTA, FQGNSA. The chain joins TRBV7-2 to TRBJ2-2; 8 bases agree with TRBD2. The sequence came from a young man who had recovered from COVID-19. The sample consisted of PBMCs or T cells enriched from blood (not recorded which). The CDR3 DNA is TGTGCCAGCAGCTTAGACCCCCCGGGGGGGAACTACCGGAGCGGGGAGCTGTTTTTT. Translation: CASSLDPPGGNYRSGELFF.